The 30 T cell receptor beta chains reported below all come from one sample, sequenced in a study of early T cells in non-severe SARS-CoV-2 infection (dated by TCRdb to 2020 to 2023). Library construction relied on 5' RACE. Sequencing used a NextSeq 500. Using fastp at Q25 and MiXCR, TCRdb reprocessed the public reads and kept productive beta chains. Here each entry gathers all rows of one CDR3 protein and keeps the most common genes and DNA. Here the sample has more than 25,000 distinct CDR3 sequences; 5.5% to 7% occur a single time. Jointly, the top ten make up over 10% of the sample. Material for sequencing was whole blood. These receptors were taken from an adult who was a healthcare worker with PCR-confirmed SARS-CoV-2 infection or an uninfected control (not recorded which).

This clonotype was found many times. This chain uses TRBV7-6 with TRBJ2-5; possible D gene TRBD1, 6 bases. This CDR3 has 13 amino acids. V was clipped by 5 bases and J by 2 bases, with 9 bases between them. The V gene's germline CDR1 is SGHVS and CDR2 FNYEAQ. The CDR3 sequence is CASSTDRQETQYF. The CDR3 DNA reads as TGTGCCAGCAGCACGGACAGACAAGAGACCCAGTACTTC.

This clonotype has only a few counts. The V gene is TRBV12-5, the J gene TRBJ2-2; 7 bases align to TRBD2. In germline, CDR1 is LGHNT, CDR2 FRNRAP. V lost 6 bases to trimming and J lost 6 bases; unmatched junction nucleotides: 7. This CDR3 contains 14 residues. In nucleotides, the CDR3 is TGTGCTAGTGGCAGCGGGGAAGGGGCCGGGGAGCTGTTTTTT. Its protein is CASGSGEGAGELFF.

This clonotype was seen ten or more times. The gene calls are TRBV6-2 or TRBV6-3 and TRBJ2-7; no definite D call. V was shortened by 0 bases and J by 0 bases, with 3 bases between the two germline ends. Germline values: CDR1 MNHEY, CDR2 SVGEGT. The CDR3 runs to 13 residues. CDR3 amino acids: CASSYSPSYEQYF. The CDR3 DNA reads TGTGCCAGCAGTTACTCCCCCTCCTACGAGCAGTACTTC.

Many counts were recorded for this clonotype. J is TRBJ2-5 and V is TRBV6-2 or TRBV6-3; D ambiguous. The CDR3 consists of 12 residues. The ends were cut back, 2 bases at V and 5 bases at J, with 6 bases in the middle. Germline V lookup: CDR1 MNHEY, CDR2 SVGEGT. The CDR3 sequence: CASSYPWETQYF. CDR3 in DNA: TGTGCCAGCAGTTACCCCTGGGAGACCCAGTACTTC.

V is TRBV6-1 and J is TRBJ1-1, with 11 bases lining up with TRBD1. In germline, CDR1 is MNHNS, CDR2 SASEGT. V was clipped by 8 bases and J by 6 bases; unmatched bases: 8. The length of the CDR3 is 14 residues. The CDR3 DNA reads as TGTGCCAGCTGCCGGGACAGGGGGAGGGCTGAAGCTTTCTTT. It translates to CASCRDRGRAEAFF.

This clonotype was found a few times. The CDR3 DNA sequence: TGTGCCAGTAGTATTGGTGCTGGCAGGGAGGAGCAGTACTTC. As protein: CASSIGAGREEQYF. This chain uses TRBV19 with TRBJ2-7, with D perhaps assigned TRBD1 or TRBD2 (5 bases each). Looked up from germline, CDR1 is LNHDA and CDR2 is SQIVND (reference sequence). Trimming removed 3 bases at V and 7 bases at J, with 16 bases between. The CDR3 consists of 14 residues. Full variable domain (rest looked up from reference TRBV19 and TRBJ2-7): DGGITQSPKYLFRKEGQNVTLSCEQNLNHDAMYWYRQDPGQGLRLIYYSQIVNDFQKGDIAEGYSVSREKKESFPLTVTSAQKNPTAFYLCASSIGAGREEQYFGPGTRLTVT.

This clonotype was recorded a few times. The genes are TRBV20-1 and TRBJ1-1; D uncertain. The germline V and J ends were trimmed by 6 bases and 2 bases, with 19 bases remaining between them. The CDR3 sequence is 15 residues long. Germline lookup yields CDR1 DFQATT and CDR2 SNEGSKA (reference sequence). The CDR3 region is CSAKHGVNTNTEAFF. In nucleotides, the CDR3 is TGCAGTGCCAAACACGGGGTTAATACTAACACTGAAGCTTTCTTT.

This clonotype turned up a few times. The CDR3 DNA sequence: TGCAGCGTCAGTAAGGGGGCCGTATACGAGCAGTACTTC. Its translation: CSVSKGAVYEQYF. V usage is TRBV29-1 and J usage is TRBJ2-7; 7 positions agree with TRBD1. Germline CDR1 SQVTM, CDR2 ANQGSEA. Unmatched junction bases numbered 9, after V lost 6 bases and J lost 4 bases. The CDR3 extends over 13 amino acids.

This clonotype appeared many times. The rearrangement links TRBV12-5 to TRBJ1-1, with 11 bases matching TRBD1. Germline V gene sequence: CDR1 LGHNT, CDR2 FRNRAP. The length of the CDR3 is 16 residues. V dropped 7 bases and J dropped 6; count of bases not matched to a gene: 13. CDR3 sequence reads: CASAPGDRGFNAEAFF. The CDR3 DNA reads as TGTGCTAGTGCCCCTGGGGACAGGGGGTTTAACGCTGAAGCTTTCTTT.

This clonotype occurred many times. The genes are TRBV5-1 and TRBJ2-1; D is perhaps TRBD2 (5 bases). CDR1 is SGHRS and CDR2 is YFSETQ in the germline V gene. This CDR3 has 12 residues. V lost 4 bases and J 4 bases, leaving 6 bases between the germline ends. In DNA, the CDR3 is TGCGCCAGCAGCGGGAGATACAATGAGCAGTTCTTC. Protein: CASSGRYNEQFF. Drawing the rest from reference TRBV5-1 and TRBJ2-1, the complete variable domain is KAGVTQTPRYLIKTRGQQVTLSCSPISGHRSVSWYQQTPGQGLQFLFEYFSETQRNKGNFPGRFSGRQFSNSRSEMNVSTLELGDSALYLCASSGRYNEQFFGPGTRLTVL.

The table lists this clonotype with a few counts. The chain links TRBV20-1 to TRBJ2-7, with no clear D. The CDR3 has 13 amino acids. In germline, CDR1 is DFQATT, CDR2 SNEGSKA (reference sequence). Trimming took off 0 bases at V and 7 bases at J, with 13 bases between the two ends. The DNA for the CDR3 is TGCAGTGCTAGAGACCAGTGGGCGGCTGAGCAGTACTTC. Translated, it gives CSARDQWAAEQYF.

As for this clonotype: This clone may be a read error of a much larger clone one base away. The V call is TRBV4-1, the J call TRBJ2-7; TRBD1 agrees at 8 bases. The CDR3 loop spans 14 amino acids. In germline, CDR1 is MGHRA, CDR2 YSYEKL. The CDR3 coding sequence is TGCGCCGGCAGCCGTTGGACAGGGTACTACGAGCAGTACTTC. Protein product: CAGSRWTGYYEQYF.

The table lists this clonotype with many counts. V gene TRBV5-6 combines with J gene TRBJ2-7, with D uncertain. V was pared by 4 bases and J by 2 bases, with 16 bases between. Looked up from germline, CDR1 is SGHDT and CDR2 is YYEEEE. The CDR3 totals 15 residues. The CDR3 DNA sequence: TGTGCCAGCAGCCCCCTCGATAACCCAACCTACGAGCAGTACTTC. Amino acid sequence: CASSPLDNPTYEQYF.

This clonotype was counted at least ten times. V and J are TRBV27 and TRBJ2-2, with 13 bases matching TRBD2. The V segment lost 6 bases and the J segment 6 bases; nucleotides outside the gene matches: 4. Germline V gene lookup returns CDR1 MNHEY and CDR2 SMNVEV (reference sequence). The CDR3 totals 15 residues. The CDR3 region is CASSTSGGAPGELFF. In nucleotides, the CDR3 is TGTGCCAGCAGCACTAGCGGGGGGGCACCCGGGGAGCTGTTTTTT.

The chain couples TRBV11-2 to TRBJ1-6; the match to TRBD1 covers 8 bases. Losses at the gene ends were 7 bases for V and 9 bases for J; bases not matched to a gene: 11. This CDR3 spans 15 amino acids. The germline gives CDR1 SGHAT, CDR2 FQNNGV. The CDR3 DNA reads TGTGCCAGCACCCCGGCGGACAGGGATTTTTCACCCCTCCACTTT. This encodes CASTPADRDFSPLHF.

There are many counts of this clonotype. V usage is TRBV7-2 and J usage is TRBJ1-5; 10 positions match TRBD1. V dropped 2 bases and J dropped 6; count of bases not matched to a gene: 10. CDR1 SGHTA and CDR2 FQGNSA come from the germline V gene. The CDR3 is made up of 17 amino acids. The CDR3: CASSLRSPGQGTQPQHF. As DNA, the CDR3 is TGTGCCAGCAGCTTACGCAGCCCGGGACAGGGGACTCAGCCCCAGCATTTT.

J is TRBJ1-1 and V is TRBV7-2; maybe TRBD1 (6 bases). Deletions cut 0 bases from V and 6 bases from J, with 11 bases between. From germline, CDR1 is SGHTA and CDR2 FQGNSA. The CDR3 extends over 14 amino acids. The CDR3 region is CASSLAQGGPEAFF. In DNA, the CDR3 is TGTGCCAGCAGCTTAGCGCAAGGGGGGCCTGAAGCTTTCTTT.

This chain joins TRBV2 and TRBJ2-7; 11 nucleotides match TRBD2. V lost 6 bases, J lost 4 bases, and 5 bases stayed unmatched. The length of the CDR3 is 14 residues. Per the germline V gene, CDR1 is SNHLY and CDR2 is FYNNEI. CDR3 in DNA: TGTGCCAGCAGGCGACTAGCGGGGACTTACGAGCAGTACTTC. Translated, it gives CASRRLAGTYEQYF.

In this sample, this clonotype turned up many times. Written as DNA, the CDR3 is TGTGCCAGCAGCTTGACAGGGGCTCATAATTCACCCCTCCACTTT. The encoded protein is CASSLTGAHNSPLHF. The chain carries TRBV5-4 and TRBJ1-6, with TRBD1 identical over 7 bases. The CDR3 contains 15 residues. CDR1 is SGHNT and CDR2 is YYREEE in the germline V gene (reference sequence). V shed 1 base, J shed 5 bases, and the junction held 3 bases outside the gene matches.

In this sample, this clonotype turned up many times. J is TRBJ2-1 and V is TRBV11-2; TRBD2 matches at 7 bases. Trimming at V came to 7 bases and at J to 4 bases, leaving 10 bases not matched to a gene. The CDR3 is 15 residues long. Looked up from germline, CDR1 is SGHAT and CDR2 is FQNNGV. As DNA, the CDR3 is TGTGCCAGCACGCACCCCCGCGGGGGTTACAATGAGCAGTTCTTC. Amino acid sequence: CASTHPRGGYNEQFF.

The table lists this clonotype with many counts. The chain recombines TRBV5-4 with TRBJ2-3; D is possibly TRBD2 (6 bases). Looked up from germline, CDR1 is SGHNT and CDR2 is YYREEE (reference sequence). CDR3 size: 15 residues. V gave up 0 bases and J gave up 5 bases, with 13 bases separating them. This CDR3 is CASSLVGLQEDTQYF. Written as DNA, the CDR3 is TGTGCCAGCAGCTTGGTGGGACTCCAAGAAGATACGCAGTATTTT.

This clonotype was counted many times. The chain employs TRBV5-1 and TRBJ2-5; D unclear. The CDR3 consists of 13 residues. V lost 2 bases and J lost 3, with 8 bases in between. Per germline, CDR1 SGHRS and CDR2 YFSETQ. CDR3 in amino acids: CASSFDTKETQYF. The CDR3 DNA follows: TGCGCCAGCAGCTTTGATACGAAAGAGACCCAGTACTTC.

This sequence joins TRBV5-1 and TRBJ1-1, with 9 nucleotides matching TRBD1. The length of the CDR3 is 15 residues. The junction had 2 bases not matched to a gene; V was cut back by 1 base and J by 1 base. Germline V gene data show CDR1 as SGHRS and CDR2 as YFSETQ. CDR3 sequence: CASSLQQGANTEAFF. CDR3 bases: TGCGCCAGCAGCTTGCAACAGGGGGCGAACACTGAAGCTTTCTTT.

This clonotype was seen ten or more times. CDR3 in DNA: TGCAGCGTTGAGGACAGCACAGATACGCAGTATTTT. Translated: CSVEDSTDTQYF. The chain links TRBV29-1 to TRBJ2-3; D call uncertain. The CDR3 consists of 12 residues. CDR1 is SQVTM, CDR2 ANQGSEA, per germline. Trimming removed 3 bases at V and 0 bases at J, with 4 bases between.

This clonotype occurred many times. V and J are TRBV20-1 and TRBJ2-7; TRBD1 might be the D (5 bases). This CDR3 has 11 amino acids. The ends were cut back, 3 bases at V and 3 bases at J, with 6 bases in the middle. Germline-derived CDR1 and CDR2 are DFQATT and SNEGSKA (reference sequence). As DNA, the CDR3 is TGCAGTGCTAGGGACAACTACGAGCAGTACTTC. Amino acid sequence: CSARDNYEQYF.

This clonotype was recorded at least ten times. The chain links TRBV3-1 to TRBJ1-1, with unresolved D. Per the germline V gene, CDR1 is LGHDT and CDR2 is YNNKEL (reference sequence). Trimming removed 5 bases from V and 1 base from J, with 8 bases in between. The CDR3 extends over 13 amino acids. CDR3 sequence reads: CASSAGPNTEAFF. The CDR3 DNA is TGTGCCAGCAGCGCCGGGCCGAACACTGAAGCTTTCTTT. Drawing the rest from reference TRBV3-1 and TRBJ1-1, the complete variable domain is DTAVSQTPKYLVTQMGNDKSIKCEQNLGHDTMYWYKQDSKKFLKIMFSYNNKELIINETVPNRFSPKSPDKAHLNLHINSLELGDSAVYFCASSAGPNTEAFFGQGTRLTVV.

Many counts were recorded for this clonotype. This chain joins TRBV6-5 and TRBJ2-2, with TRBD2 identical over 13 bases. Trimming at V came to 6 bases and at J to 5 bases, leaving 3 bases not matched to a gene. The CDR3 consists of 15 residues. Germline loops: CDR1 MNHEY, CDR2 SVGAGI. The CDR3: CASSGLAGETGELFF. The CDR3 DNA is TGTGCCAGCAGCGGACTAGCGGGGGAAACCGGGGAGCTGTTTTTT.

This clonotype was recorded at least ten times. The chain joins TRBV24-1 to TRBJ2-4; tentatively, D is TRBD1 or TRBD2 (7 bases each). This CDR3 has 13 amino acids. V was shortened by 7 bases and J by 8 bases, with 14 bases between the two germline ends. Germline V gene lookup returns CDR1 KGHDR and CDR2 SFDVKD. The CDR3 spells CATSDQGGDIQYF. The CDR3 DNA is TGTGCCACCAGCGACCAGGGGGGGGACATTCAGTACTTC.

This clonotype was counted ten times or more. The rearrangement uses TRBV12-2 and TRBJ2-1; the table calls TRBD2, which could not be checked here. TRBV12-2 is a recognized pseudogene. The CDR3 extends over 16 amino acids. The CDR3, as DNA: TGTGCAAGTCGCTTGACTAGTAGGGGCTCCTACAATGAGCAGTTCTTC. This codes for CASRLTSRGSYNEQFF.

There are many counts of this clonotype. The V gene is TRBV12-3 or TRBV12-4, the J gene TRBJ2-7; a possible D gene is TRBD1 (5 bases). The V end was cut by 2 bases, the J end by 7 bases, with 18 bases between. CDR3 length: 15 amino acids. This CDR3 reads CASSLQGRRSTEQYF. CDR3 DNA sequence: TGTGCCAGCAGTTTACAGGGTCGCCGCTCTACGGAGCAGTACTTC.